Each of the 26 T cell receptor beta chains below was sequenced from the same sample in a study of T cells in localized non-small cell lung cancer. Data came from immunoSEQ multiplex PCR; TCRdb stores just in-frame clones and leaves some out. This table holds 45,000 to 60,000 clones, 86% found once. The sequencing here drew on peripheral blood, taken before any cancer treatment. Receptors originate from a woman aged 35 to 75 with stage I lung adenocarcinoma.

The chain has TRBV27 and TRBJ1-6; D gene uncertain. Trimming took off 6 bases at V and 10 bases at J, with 10 bases between the two ends. CDR3 length equals 12 residues. Germline V gives CDR1 MNHEY, CDR2 SMNVEV (reference sequence). In nucleotides, the CDR3 is TGTGCCAGCAGAACGGGATCCTCACCCCTCCACTTT. It encodes CASRTGSSPLHF.

This clone was observed a single time. This chain uses TRBV7-6 with TRBJ2-1, with TRBD1 as a possible D gene (6 bases). V was shortened by 4 bases and J by 5 bases, with 15 bases between the two germline ends. The CDR3 runs 15 residues. Germline V gene lookup returns CDR1 SGHVS and CDR2 FNYEAQ. The CDR3 DNA follows: TGTGCCAGCAGCTCCGGACAGAGGAACAACAATGAGCAGTTCTTC. This gives the protein CASSSGQRNNNEQFF.

The CDR3 protein is CATRLTGPPTDTQYF. The CDR3 DNA reads TGCGCCACGCGACTGACCGGGCCGCCCACAGATACGCAGTATTTT. The V call is TRBV5-1, the J call TRBJ2-3; no reliable D call. Germline assignment: CDR1 SGHRS and CDR2 YFSETQ. The V gene lost 9 bases and the J gene lost 2 bases, with 19 bases spanning the gap. This CDR3 has 15 amino acids.

The chain carries TRBV7-2 and TRBJ1-4; D perhaps matches TRBD1 (6 bases). The CDR3 sequence is 13 residues long. Germline values: CDR1 SGHTA, CDR2 FQGNSA. V was trimmed by 5 bases and J by 12 bases, leaving 16 bases between them. The CDR3 sequence: CASSRGGSRELFF. Here the CDR3 DNA reads TGTGCCAGCAGCCGAGGGGGGTCCCGAGAACTGTTTTTT.

The chain is built from TRBV4-3 and TRBJ1-1, with D perhaps matching TRBD1 (6 bases). The germline V gene has CDR1 LGHNA and CDR2 YSLEER. The V and J ends lost 0 bases and 4 bases respectively, with 6 bases between them. The CDR3 loop spans 13 amino acids. CDR3 sequence reads: CASSQDRGTEAFF. In DNA, the CDR3 is TGCGCCAGCAGCCAAGACAGGGGCACTGAAGCTTTCTTT.

The V gene is TRBV28, the J gene TRBJ2-1; no definite D call. The CDR3 sequence is 14 residues long. Germline V gene data show CDR1 as MDHEN and CDR2 as SYDVKM. V was clipped by 5 bases and J by 2 bases, with 10 bases between them. The CDR3 DNA sequence: TGTGCCAGCAGTCCCCCGGGCCCCTACAATGAGCAGTTCTTC. Translating it yields CASSPPGPYNEQFF.

This clone was seen only once. The rearrangement uses TRBV6-6 and TRBJ1-4, with no clear D. Germline loops: CDR1 MNHNY, CDR2 SVGAGI (reference sequence). Trimming pared 0 bases from V and 7 bases from J, leaving 12 bases between. This CDR3 has 15 amino acids. As DNA, the CDR3 is TGTGCCAGCAGTTACTCCTGGGGAGGCGGTGAAAAACTGTTTTTT. Encoded protein: CASSYSWGGGEKLFF.

This clone is a singleton in its sample. The CDR3 DNA reads as TGTGCCAGCAGCTTGTACGACGGGAACACCGGGGAGCTGTTTTTT. Protein: CASSLYDGNTGELFF. The chain combines TRBV5-4 with TRBJ2-2; D gene ambiguous. Trimming shortened V by 1 base and J by 1 base, and 8 bases separated the two germline ends. There are 15 residues in the CDR3. Germline loops: CDR1 SGHNT, CDR2 YYREEE (reference sequence).

The rearrangement links TRBV4-3 to TRBJ1-1; D might be TRBD1 (5 bases). Germline CDR1 LGHNA, CDR2 YSLEER. This CDR3 has 16 residues. V was clipped by 0 bases and J by 1 base, with 12 bases between them. CDR3 bases: TGCGCCAGCAGCCAAGATGTTGGTGGGACGAACACTGAAGCTTTCTTT. Translated: CASSQDVGGTNTEAFF.

This clone was seen a single time. This sequence joins TRBV10-3 and TRBJ1-3, with 7 positions matching TRBD1. V dropped 3 bases and J dropped 0; count of bases not matched to a gene: 2. Germline V lookup: CDR1 ENHRY, CDR2 SYGVKD. This CDR3 spans 15 amino acids. CDR3 DNA sequence: TGTGCCATCAGTGATCAGGGGGTCTCTGGAAACACCATATATTTT. This gives the protein CAISDQGVSGNTIYF.

By share, this clone counts as medium-sized. The gene calls are TRBV4-1 and TRBJ2-7; 11 bases are shared with TRBD2. With 2 bases clipped from V and 4 bases from J, the junction kept 4 bases outside the gene matches. Germline CDR1 is MGHRA and CDR2 is YSYEKL. The CDR3 extends over 15 amino acids. CDR3 in amino acids: CASSQIAGGTYEQYF. As DNA, the CDR3 is TGCGCCAGCAGCCAAATAGCGGGGGGGACGTACGAGCAGTACTTC.

This chain connects TRBV6-5 to TRBJ1-6, with D tentatively TRBD1 (5 bases). Trimming removed 1 base from V and 5 bases from J, with 12 bases in between. Per the germline V gene, CDR1 is MNHEY and CDR2 is SVGAGI. This CDR3 contains 16 residues. The CDR3 here is CASSYFGRGNNSPLHF. The CDR3 coding sequence is TGTGCCAGCAGTTACTTCGGGAGGGGTAATAATTCACCCCTCCACTTT.

The chain combines TRBV13 with TRBJ2-2, with D possibly being TRBD2 (7 bases). The CDR3 contains 16 residues. Trimming took 4 bases from V and 0 from J, leaving 12 bases between them. Germline V gene data show CDR1 as PRHDT and CDR2 as FYEKMQ (reference sequence). The CDR3 is CASSSRGPTNTGELFF. CDR3 bases: TGTGCCAGCAGCTCGCGGGGGCCCACGAACACCGGGGAGCTGTTTTTT.

The chain has TRBV18 and TRBJ1-3; 7 nucleotides line up with TRBD1. CDR3 length: 13 residues. V gave up 8 bases and J gave up 4 bases; unmatched junction bases: 5. The germline V gene has CDR1 KGHSH and CDR2 LQKENI. The CDR3 protein is CASQPGQGNTIYF. The CDR3 DNA is TGTGCCAGCCAACCGGGACAGGGAAACACCATATATTTT.

Written as DNA, the CDR3 is TGTGCCAGCAGCCCGACGAACAATCAGCCCCAGCATTTT. Amino acids: CASSPTNNQPQHF. The rearrangement joins TRBV6-6 to TRBJ1-5; D is ambiguous. Trimming took off 6 bases at V and 3 bases at J, with 9 bases between the two ends. The CDR3 extends over 13 amino acids. The germline V gene encodes CDR1 MNHNY and CDR2 SVGAGI (reference sequence).

This rearrangement joins TRBV2 to TRBJ1-5; possible D gene TRBD1, 5 bases. V lost 3 bases and J lost 7, with 7 bases in between. CDR1 is SNHLY, CDR2 FYNNEI, per germline. This CDR3 spans 12 amino acids. CDR3 coding DNA: TGTGCCAGCAGTGACGGGGCACAGCCCCAGCATTTT. As protein: CASSDGAQPQHF. The full variable domain, with the rest looked up from reference TRBV2 and TRBJ1-5, is EPEVTQTPSHQVTQMGQEVILRCVPISNHLYFYWYRQILGQKVEFLVSFYNNEISEKSEIFDDQFSVERPDGSNFTLKIRSTKLEDSAMYFCASSDGAQPQHFGDGTRLSIL.

The gene calls are TRBV5-1 and TRBJ1-4, with 9 bases that match TRBD1. The length of the CDR3 is 18 residues. The V and J ends lost 4 bases and 8 bases, in that order; junction bases with no gene match: 18. Germline loops: CDR1 SGHRS, CDR2 YFSETQ. In DNA form, the CDR3 reads TGCGCCAGCAGCCCCGCCGTCCCGGGACAGGGTTCGGGGGAAAAACTGTTTTTT. Encoded protein: CASSPAVPGQGSGEKLFF.

The chain joins TRBV6-1 to TRBJ2-5; the D gene is possibly TRBD1 (6 bases). CDR1 is MNHNS, CDR2 SASEGT, per germline. The CDR3 totals 15 residues. V gave up 5 bases and J gave up 2 bases, with 15 bases separating them. CDR3 amino acids: CASSQPGHQQETQYF. DNA for the CDR3: TGTGCCAGCAGTCAGCCGGGACACCAACAAGAGACCCAGTACTTC.

J is TRBJ2-5 and V is TRBV28; the D gene is possibly TRBD1 (6 bases). The CDR3 spans 14 residues. V was shortened by 4 bases and J by 2 bases, with 11 bases between the two germline ends. Germline assignment: CDR1 MDHEN and CDR2 SYDVKM. The CDR3 coding sequence is TGTGCCAGCAGTTCCCCGGACAGACAAGAGACCCAGTACTTC. Protein: CASSSPDRQETQYF.

This chain joins TRBV5-1 and TRBJ2-7; 7 nucleotides line up with TRBD1. After removal of 5 bases from V and 3 bases from J, the junction contained 11 bases not matched to a gene. Germline V gene lookup returns CDR1 SGHRS and CDR2 YFSETQ. CDR3 size: 15 residues. The chain's CDR3 is CASRAQGTSFYEQYF. CDR3 nucleotides: TGCGCCAGCAGAGCACAGGGGACGTCATTCTACGAGCAGTACTTC.

This clone has just a few counts. This chain joins TRBV7-2 and TRBJ2-2; D is ambiguous. Germline-derived CDR1 and CDR2 are SGHTA and FQGNSA. The CDR3 spans 18 residues. V gave up 5 bases and J gave up 5 bases, with 24 bases separating them. This CDR3 is CASSLKPKGLGWTGELFF. The CDR3 region has the DNA TGTGCCAGCAGCCTTAAGCCAAAGGGTCTAGGGTGGACCGGGGAGCTGTTTTTT.

The rearrangement links TRBV7-2 to TRBJ1-2; 9 nucleotides agree with TRBD1. The CDR3 is 16 residues long. Germline loops: CDR1 SGHTA, CDR2 FQGNSA. Trimming at V came to 4 bases and at J to 4 bases, leaving 10 bases not matched to a gene. This CDR3 reads CASSSGGQGATYGYTF. The CDR3 nucleotides read TGTGCCAGCAGCTCTGGGGGACAGGGCGCAACCTATGGCTACACCTTC.

The chain is built from TRBV5-1 and TRBJ2-1, with D unclear. This CDR3 has 13 amino acids. Germline values: CDR1 SGHRS, CDR2 YFSETQ. With 0 bases removed from V and 8 bases from J, the gap between germline ends came to 9 bases. The DNA of the CDR3 is TGCGCCAGCAGCTTGGCGTCTTTCTATGAGCAGTTCTTC. This sequence encodes CASSLASFYEQFF.

This clone was recorded once. This chain joins TRBV4-2 and TRBJ2-1; the match to TRBD1 covers 8 bases. Germline V CDR1 and CDR2: LGHNA, YNFKEQ. The CDR3 has 17 residues. After removal of 2 bases from V and 4 bases from J, the junction contained 10 bases not matched to a gene. The CDR3 nucleotides are TGTGCCAGCAGCCAACCTCGACAGGGGAGGATGTACAATGAGCAGTTCTTC. Residues: CASSQPRQGRMYNEQFF.

J is TRBJ2-3 and V is TRBV11-2, with D uncertain. Germline V gene lookup returns CDR1 SGHAT and CDR2 FQNNGV. Trimming stripped 7 bases from V and 1 base from J, with 3 bases between. There are 11 residues in the CDR3. CDR3 in DNA: TGTGCCAGCACCCGCACAGATACGCAGTATTTT. This gives the protein CASTRTDTQYF.

The gene calls are TRBV28 and TRBJ1-5, with D tentatively TRBD1 (5 bases). This CDR3 has 14 amino acids. The ends were cut back, 2 bases at V and 3 bases at J, with 8 bases in the middle. Germline V CDR1 and CDR2: MDHEN, SYDVKM. CDR3 in amino acids: CASSLQGNNQPQHF. DNA for the CDR3: TGTGCCAGCAGTTTACAGGGCAACAATCAGCCCCAGCATTTT. The entire variable domain, with the rest obtained from reference TRBV28 and TRBJ1-5, is as follows: DVKVTQSSRYLVKRTGEKVFLECVQDMDHENMFWYRQDPGLGLRLIYFSYDVKMKEKGDIPEGYSVSREKKERFSLILESASTNQTSMYLCASSLQGNNQPQHFGDGTRLSIL.